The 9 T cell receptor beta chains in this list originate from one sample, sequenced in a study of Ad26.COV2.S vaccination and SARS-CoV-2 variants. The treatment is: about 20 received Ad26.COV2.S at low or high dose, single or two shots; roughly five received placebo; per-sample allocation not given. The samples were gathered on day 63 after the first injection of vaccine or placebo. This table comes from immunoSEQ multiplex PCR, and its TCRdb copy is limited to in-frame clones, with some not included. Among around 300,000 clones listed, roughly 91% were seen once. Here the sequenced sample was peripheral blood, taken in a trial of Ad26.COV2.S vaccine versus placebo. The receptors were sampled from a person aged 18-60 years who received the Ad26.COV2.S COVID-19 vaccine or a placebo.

In DNA form, the CDR3 reads TGTGCCACCAGCAGAGATACTTCAGACAGGAACACTGAAGCTTTCTTT. It translates to CATSRDTSDRNTEAFF. V and J are TRBV15 and TRBJ1-1; possible D gene TRBD1, 5 bases. Germline-derived CDR1 and CDR2 are LNHNV and YYDKDF (reference sequence). V lost 0 bases and J lost 1, with 12 bases in between. This CDR3 region has 16 residues.

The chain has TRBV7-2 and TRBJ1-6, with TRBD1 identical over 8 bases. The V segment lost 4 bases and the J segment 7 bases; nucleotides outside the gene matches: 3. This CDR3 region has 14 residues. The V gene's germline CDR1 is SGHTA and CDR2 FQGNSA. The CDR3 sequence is CASSWGQANSPLHF. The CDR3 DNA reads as TGTGCCAGCAGCTGGGGACAGGCAAATTCACCCCTCCACTTT.

The CDR3 DNA is TGCGCCAGCAGTCGGACAGGGAGGACTGAAGCTTTCTTT. Protein: CASSRTGRTEAFF. The chain carries TRBV5-1 and TRBJ1-1; 8 bases are a match to TRBD1. The CDR3 is 13 residues long. Germline V CDR1 and CDR2: SGHRS, YFSETQ. The junction had 5 bases not matched to a gene; V was cut back by 5 bases and J by 5 bases.

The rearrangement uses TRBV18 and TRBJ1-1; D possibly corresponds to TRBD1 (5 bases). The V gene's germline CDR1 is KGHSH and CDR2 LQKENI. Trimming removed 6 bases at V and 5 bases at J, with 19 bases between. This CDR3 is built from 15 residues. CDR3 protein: CASSYTGTPSTEAFF. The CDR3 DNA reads TGTGCCAGCTCGTATACCGGGACCCCATCAACTGAAGCTTTCTTT.

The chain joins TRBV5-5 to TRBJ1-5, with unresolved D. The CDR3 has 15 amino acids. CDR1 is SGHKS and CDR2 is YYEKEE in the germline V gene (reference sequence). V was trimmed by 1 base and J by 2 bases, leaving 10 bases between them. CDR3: CASSLWGEGNQPQHF. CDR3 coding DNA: TGTGCCAGCAGCTTGTGGGGAGAAGGCAATCAGCCCCAGCATTTT.

This chain's CDR3 is CASSSLGGLNTGELFF. The DNA of the CDR3 is TGTGCCAGCAGTTCCCTGGGGGGATTGAACACCGGGGAGCTGTTTTTT. This chain joins TRBV27 and TRBJ2-2; a weak D match, TRBD2 (6 bases). Per the germline V gene, CDR1 is MNHEY and CDR2 is SMNVEV (reference sequence). V was shortened by 4 bases and J by 1 base, with 13 bases between the two germline ends. CDR3 length equals 16 residues.

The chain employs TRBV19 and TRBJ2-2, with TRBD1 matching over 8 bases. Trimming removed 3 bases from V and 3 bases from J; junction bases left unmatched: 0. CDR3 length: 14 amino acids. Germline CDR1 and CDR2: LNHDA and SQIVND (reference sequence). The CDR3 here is CASSMDRDTGELFF. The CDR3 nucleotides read TGTGCCAGTAGTATGGACAGGGACACCGGGGAGCTGTTTTTT.

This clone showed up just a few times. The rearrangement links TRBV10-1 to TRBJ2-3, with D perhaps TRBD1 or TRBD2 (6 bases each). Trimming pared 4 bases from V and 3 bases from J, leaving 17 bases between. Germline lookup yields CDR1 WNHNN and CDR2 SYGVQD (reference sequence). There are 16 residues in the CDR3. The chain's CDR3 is CASSALSWGATDTQYF. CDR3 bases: TGCGCCAGCAGTGCCCTTTCGTGGGGGGCAACAGATACGCAGTATTTT.

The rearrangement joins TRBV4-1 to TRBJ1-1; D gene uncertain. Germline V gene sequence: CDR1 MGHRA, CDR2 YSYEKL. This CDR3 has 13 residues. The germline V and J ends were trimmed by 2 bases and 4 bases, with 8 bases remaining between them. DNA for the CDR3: TGCGCCAGCAGCCAAATGCAGTCCACTGAAGCTTTCTTT. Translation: CASSQMQSTEAFF.